The TCR beta chain under discussion was sequenced for a study of CD8 T cells in ankylosing spondylitis. Study findings and constraints: In reactive arthritis synovial fluid and blood, some motif variants had been reported before. A TCR beta motif of fewer than 10 highly homologous variants seemed to mark ankylosing spondylitis blood.

TCRdb re-derived calls from the 5' RACE reads in MiXCR, one entry per CDR3 protein. The sample lists 330,000 or so distinct CDR3 sequences, under 8.5% seen once, with more than 14% in the top ten. This clonotype occurred many times. Its antigen is currently unknown. The CDR3 extends over 16 amino acids. V lost 0 bases and J 2 bases, leaving 13 bases between the germline ends. The germline V gene has CDR1 ENHRY and CDR2 SYGVKD. Material for sequencing was blood, either unsorted or a sorted T cell fraction (not recorded which). The rearrangement joins TRBV10-3 to TRBJ1-1; D is uncertain. The sequence derives from a male donor with ankylosing spondylitis. CDR3 coding DNA: TGTGCCATCAGTGAGTCGATCGGTCCAGGAAACACTGAAGCTTTCTTT. Its protein is CAISESIGPGNTEAFF.